This TCR beta chain originates from a study of identifying expanded T cells in peripheral blood. Study-wide points: Approximately two-week clone count variance significantly increased as total template count grew. Over two and four weeks, about 15 and 18 clones changed, versus 1.2 between replicates.

Data came from immunoSEQ multiplex PCR; TCRdb stores just in-frame clones and leaves some out. The sample carries about 78,000 clones, almost 85% recorded once. This CDR3 has 13 amino acids. CDR1 LNHDA and CDR2 SQIVND come from the germline V gene (reference sequence). Trimming at V came to 8 bases and at J to 3 bases, leaving 6 bases not matched to a gene. As for this clone: The antigen is not known.

No infections or other immune events were documented during collection. This receptor was obtained from a person aged 18-70 years in good health. The sample taken for sequencing was blood. The J gene is TRBJ2-7, the V gene TRBV19, with 8 bases fitting TRBD1. This chain's CDR3 is CASGQGLIYEQYF. The CDR3 nucleotides are TGTGCCAGTGGACAGGGTTTAATCTACGAGCAGTACTTC.